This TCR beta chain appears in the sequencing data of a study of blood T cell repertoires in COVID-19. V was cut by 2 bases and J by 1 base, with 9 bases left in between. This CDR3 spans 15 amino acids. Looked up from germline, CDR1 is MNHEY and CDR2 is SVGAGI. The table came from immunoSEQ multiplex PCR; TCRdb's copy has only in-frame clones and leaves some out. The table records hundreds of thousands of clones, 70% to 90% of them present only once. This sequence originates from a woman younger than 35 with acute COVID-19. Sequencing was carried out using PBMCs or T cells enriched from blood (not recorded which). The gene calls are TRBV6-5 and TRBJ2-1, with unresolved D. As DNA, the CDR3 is TGTGCCAGCAGTTACAGGAGTATTTCCTACAATGAGCAGTTCTTC. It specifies CASSYRSISYNEQFF.